Included here is one T cell receptor beta chain sequence, with context. No antigen is known for it. PCR employed 60 Vbeta and 13 Jbeta primers. Libraries were prepared by immunoSEQ multiplex PCR; TCRdb keeps only in-frame clonotypes and omits some of them. Of around 280,000 clones detected, 70% to 90% appear once; the ten largest clones hold roughly 2.1%. While unrecorded immune exposures were likely, the donors were nominally healthy when sampled. This entry belongs to a study of cytomegalovirus exposure and HLA in healthy donors. Study-wide results and limits: Follow-up analysis seemed to connect common viral pathogens with several of the most significant clusters identified.

Specimen: PBMCs. This receptor was identified in a woman younger than 35 in good health and CMV-seronegative.

CDR3 in amino acids: CASSPGGAGQPQHF. The CDR3 DNA reads as TGTGCCAGTAGCCCGGGGGGGGCGGGTCAGCCCCAGCATTTT. V gene TRBV19 combines with J gene TRBJ1-5; TRBD1 is a possible D gene (6 bases). The CDR3 consists of 14 residues. CDR1 is LNHDA and CDR2 is SQIVND in the germline V gene (reference sequence). Trimming shortened V by 6 bases and J by 6 bases, and 15 bases separated the two germline ends. Variable domain in full (rest from reference TRBV19 and TRBJ1-5): DGGITQSPKYLFRKEGQNVTLSCEQNLNHDAMYWYRQDPGQGLRLIYYSQIVNDFQKGDIAEGYSVSREKKESFPLTVTSAQKNPTAFYLCASSPGGAGQPQHFGDGTRLSIL.